The present T cell receptor (beta chain) was sequenced within a study of control samples from healthy donors and cancer patients. Between the trimmed V and J ends, which lost 0 bases and 6 bases, there was a span of 9 bases. The CDR3 loop spans 14 amino acids. Germline CDR1 reads MNHNY; CDR2 reads SVGAGI (reference sequence). Libraries were prepared by immunoSEQ multiplex PCR; TCRdb keeps only in-frame clonotypes and omits some of them. Of around 100,000 clones in the sample, about 88% were seen once. Sequences were obtained from blood. The chain combines TRBV6-6 with TRBJ1-5; D call uncertain. The receptor was isolated from a woman between 50 and 59 years old in good health. DNA of the CDR3: TGTGCCAGCAGTTACTCGGATAGCGGTCAGCCCCAGCATTTT. Amino acid sequence: CASSYSDSGQPQHF.